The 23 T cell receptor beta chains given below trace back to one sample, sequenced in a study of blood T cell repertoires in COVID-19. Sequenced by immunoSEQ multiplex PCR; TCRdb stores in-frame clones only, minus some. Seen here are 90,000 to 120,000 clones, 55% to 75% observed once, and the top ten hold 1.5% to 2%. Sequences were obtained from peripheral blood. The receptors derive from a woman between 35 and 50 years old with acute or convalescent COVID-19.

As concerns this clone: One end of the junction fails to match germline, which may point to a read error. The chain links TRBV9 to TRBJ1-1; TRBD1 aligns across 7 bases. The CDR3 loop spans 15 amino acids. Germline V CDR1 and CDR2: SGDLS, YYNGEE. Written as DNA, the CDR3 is TGTGCCAGCAGCGAGGGAACAGGGGTGGGAACTGAAGTTTTCTTT. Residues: CASSEGTGVGTEVFF. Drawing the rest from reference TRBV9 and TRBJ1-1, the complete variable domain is DSGVTQTPKHLITATGQRVTLRCSPRSGDLSVYWYQQSLDQGLQFLIQYYNGEERAKGNILERFSAQQFPDLHSELNLSSLELGDSALYFCASSEGTGVGTEVFFGQGTRLTVV.

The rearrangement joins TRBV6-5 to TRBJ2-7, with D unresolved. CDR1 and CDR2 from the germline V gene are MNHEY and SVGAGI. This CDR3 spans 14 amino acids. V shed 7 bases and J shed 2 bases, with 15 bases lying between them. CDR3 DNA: TGTGCCAGCATACCCCAGGTTGGCCCCTACGAGCAGTACTTC. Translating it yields CASIPQVGPYEQYF.

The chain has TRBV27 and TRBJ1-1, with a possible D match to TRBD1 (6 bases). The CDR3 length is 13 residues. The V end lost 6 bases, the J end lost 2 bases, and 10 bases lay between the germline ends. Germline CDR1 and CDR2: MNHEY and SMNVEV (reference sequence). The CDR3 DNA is TGTGCCAGCAGCCAGGGGACAAACACTGAAGCTTTCTTT. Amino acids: CASSQGTNTEAFF.

DNA for the CDR3: TGTGCCAGCAGTTCCCCGGGACTAGGTTCTGGTGCCGAGCAGTACTTC. Translated, it gives CASSSPGLGSGAEQYF. V usage is TRBV28 and J usage is TRBJ2-7; TRBD2 matches at 8 bases. Germline trimming cut 4 bases from V and 6 bases from J; bases unmatched to any gene: 14. The CDR3 contains 16 residues. Germline V gene data show CDR1 as MDHEN and CDR2 as SYDVKM. The variable domain in full, with the rest retrieved from reference TRBV28 and TRBJ2-7, is DVKVTQSSRYLVKRTGEKVFLECVQDMDHENMFWYRQDPGLGLRLIYFSYDVKMKEKGDIPEGYSVSREKKERFSLILESASTNQTSMYLCASSSPGLGSGAEQYFGPGTRLTVT.

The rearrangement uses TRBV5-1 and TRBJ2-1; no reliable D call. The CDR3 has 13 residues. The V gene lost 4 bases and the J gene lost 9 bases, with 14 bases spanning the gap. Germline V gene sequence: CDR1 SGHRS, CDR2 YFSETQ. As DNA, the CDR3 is TGCGCCAGCAGCCGATCGGAGAACGGTGAGCAGTTCTTC. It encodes CASSRSENGEQFF.

The CDR3 DNA reads as TGTGCCAGTAGGGGGACTCCAATGGCAGGGAGCACTGAAGCTTTCTTT. Residues: CASRGTPMAGSTEAFF. This sequence joins TRBV19 and TRBJ1-1, with D tentatively TRBD1 (5 bases). This CDR3 has 16 residues. Per the germline V gene, CDR1 is LNHDA and CDR2 is SQIVND (reference sequence). The ends were cut back, 6 bases at V and 4 bases at J, with 21 bases in the middle. Together with reference TRBV19 and TRBJ1-1, the CDR3 gives the full variable domain: DGGITQSPKYLFRKEGQNVTLSCEQNLNHDAMYWYRQDPGQGLRLIYYSQIVNDFQKGDIAEGYSVSREKKESFPLTVTSAQKNPTAFYLCASRGTPMAGSTEAFFGQGTRLTVV.

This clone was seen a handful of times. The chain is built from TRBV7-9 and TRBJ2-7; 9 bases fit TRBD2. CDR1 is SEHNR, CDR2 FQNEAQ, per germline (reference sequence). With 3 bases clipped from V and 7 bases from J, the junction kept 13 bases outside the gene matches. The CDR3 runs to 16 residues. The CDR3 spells CASSFSKASGAEEQYF. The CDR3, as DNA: TGTGCCAGCAGCTTTAGTAAGGCTAGCGGGGCGGAAGAGCAGTACTTC.

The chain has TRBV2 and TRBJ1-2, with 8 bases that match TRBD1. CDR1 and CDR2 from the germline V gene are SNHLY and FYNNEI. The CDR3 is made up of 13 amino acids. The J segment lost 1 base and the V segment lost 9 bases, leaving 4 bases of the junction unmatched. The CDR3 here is CARTGAGNYGYTF. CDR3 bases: TGTGCCAGGACAGGGGCCGGTAACTATGGCTACACCTTC.

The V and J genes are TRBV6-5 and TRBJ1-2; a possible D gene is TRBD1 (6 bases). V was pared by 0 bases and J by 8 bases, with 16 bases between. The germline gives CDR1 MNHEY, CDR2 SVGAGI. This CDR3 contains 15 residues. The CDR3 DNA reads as TGTGCCAGCAGTTACTCCATTGGGGGGGCGCAAGGCTACACCTTC. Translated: CASSYSIGGAQGYTF.

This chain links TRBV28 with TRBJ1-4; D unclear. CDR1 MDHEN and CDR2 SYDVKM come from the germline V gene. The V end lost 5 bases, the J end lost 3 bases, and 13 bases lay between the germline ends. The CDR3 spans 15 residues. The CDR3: CASSPPPGSNEKLFF. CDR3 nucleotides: TGTGCCAGCAGTCCCCCCCCGGGGTCTAATGAAAAACTGTTTTTT.

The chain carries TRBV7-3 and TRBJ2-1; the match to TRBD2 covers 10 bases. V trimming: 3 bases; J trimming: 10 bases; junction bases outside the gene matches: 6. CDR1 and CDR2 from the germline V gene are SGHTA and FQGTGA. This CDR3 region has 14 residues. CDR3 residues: CASSFSGGNIEQFF. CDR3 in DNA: TGTGCCAGCAGCTTTAGCGGGGGGAATATCGAGCAGTTCTTC.

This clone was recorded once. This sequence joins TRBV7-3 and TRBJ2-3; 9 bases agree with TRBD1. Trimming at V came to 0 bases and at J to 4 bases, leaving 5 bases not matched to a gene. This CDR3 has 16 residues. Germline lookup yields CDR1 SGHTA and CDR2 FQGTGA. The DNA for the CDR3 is TGTGCCAGCAGCTTAACGGGGGGACAGGGAGCAGATACGCAGTATTTT. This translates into CASSLTGGQGADTQYF.

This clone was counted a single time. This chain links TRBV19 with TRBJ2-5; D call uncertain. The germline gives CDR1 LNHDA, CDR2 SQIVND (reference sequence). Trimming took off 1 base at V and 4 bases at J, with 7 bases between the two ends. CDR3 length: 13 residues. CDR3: CASSIGTAETQYF. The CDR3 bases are TGTGCCAGTAGTATAGGAACAGCAGAGACCCAGTACTTC.

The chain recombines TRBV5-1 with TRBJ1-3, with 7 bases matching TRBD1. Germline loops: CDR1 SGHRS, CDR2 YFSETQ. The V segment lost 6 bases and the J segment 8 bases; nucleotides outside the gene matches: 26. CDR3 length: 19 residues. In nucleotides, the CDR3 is TGCGCCAGCAACCCCCCGGAGAAGGAAGGGCAGGGGGTAGGAGACACCATATATTTT. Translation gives CASNPPEKEGQGVGDTIYF.

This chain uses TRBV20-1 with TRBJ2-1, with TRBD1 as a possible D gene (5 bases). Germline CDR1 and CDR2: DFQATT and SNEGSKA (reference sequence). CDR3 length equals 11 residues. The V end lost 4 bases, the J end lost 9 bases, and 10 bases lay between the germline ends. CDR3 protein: CSATREGEQFF. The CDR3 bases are TGCAGTGCTACCAGGGAAGGTGAGCAGTTCTTC.

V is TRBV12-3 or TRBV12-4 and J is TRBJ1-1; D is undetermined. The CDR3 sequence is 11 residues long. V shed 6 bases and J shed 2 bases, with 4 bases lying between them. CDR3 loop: CASSFNTEAFF. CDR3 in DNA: TGTGCCAGCAGCTTTAACACTGAAGCTTTCTTT.

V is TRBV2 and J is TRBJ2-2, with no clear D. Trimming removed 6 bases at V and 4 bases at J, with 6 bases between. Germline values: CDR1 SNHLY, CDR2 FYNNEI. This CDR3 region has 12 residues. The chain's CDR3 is CASSEVTGELFF. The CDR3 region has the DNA TGTGCCAGCAGCGAGGTCACCGGGGAGCTGTTTTTT.

The CDR3, as DNA: TGTGCCAGCAGCTTTGACCGGGACGGGGGGGAGCAGTTCTTC. This codes for CASSFDRDGGEQFF. The rearrangement joins TRBV7-7 to TRBJ2-1; 7 nucleotides align to TRBD2. CDR1 is SSHAT, CDR2 FNYEAQ, per germline (reference sequence). V lost 3 bases and J lost 10; bases outside the gene matches: 9. The CDR3 totals 14 residues.

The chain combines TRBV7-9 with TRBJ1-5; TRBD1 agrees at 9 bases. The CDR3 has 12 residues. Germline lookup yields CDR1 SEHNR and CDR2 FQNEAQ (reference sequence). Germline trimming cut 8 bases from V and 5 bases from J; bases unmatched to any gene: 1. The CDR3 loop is CASGDRDQPQHF. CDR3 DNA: TGTGCCAGCGGGGACAGGGATCAGCCCCAGCATTTT.

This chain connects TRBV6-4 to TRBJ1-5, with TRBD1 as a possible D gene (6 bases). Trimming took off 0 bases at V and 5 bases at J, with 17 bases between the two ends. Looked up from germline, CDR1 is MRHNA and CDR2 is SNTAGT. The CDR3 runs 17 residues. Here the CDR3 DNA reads TGTGCCAGCAGTGACTCCGGTAACAGGGTAGAGGATCAGCCCCAGCATTTT. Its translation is CASSDSGNRVEDQPQHF.

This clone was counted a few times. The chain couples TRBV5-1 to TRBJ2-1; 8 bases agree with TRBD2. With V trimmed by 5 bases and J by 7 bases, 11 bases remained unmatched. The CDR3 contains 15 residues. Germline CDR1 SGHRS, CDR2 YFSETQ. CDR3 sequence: CASRGSGVLGNEQFF. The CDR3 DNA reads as TGCGCCAGCAGGGGTAGCGGGGTTCTGGGGAATGAGCAGTTCTTC.

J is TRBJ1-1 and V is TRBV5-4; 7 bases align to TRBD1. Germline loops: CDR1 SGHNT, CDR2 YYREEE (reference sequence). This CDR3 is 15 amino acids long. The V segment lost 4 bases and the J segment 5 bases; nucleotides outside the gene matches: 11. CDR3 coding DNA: TGTGCCAGCAGCCATGACTCGACAGGGCGGACTGAAGCTTTCTTT. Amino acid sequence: CASSHDSTGRTEAFF.

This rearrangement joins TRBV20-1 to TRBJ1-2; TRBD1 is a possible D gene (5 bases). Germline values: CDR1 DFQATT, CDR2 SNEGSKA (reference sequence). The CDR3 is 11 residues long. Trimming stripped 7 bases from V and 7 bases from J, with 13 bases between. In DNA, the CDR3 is TGCAGTGTCCGCCAGGGCGGTGGCTACACCTTC. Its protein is CSVRQGGGYTF.